The 32 T cell receptor beta chains listed next were all sequenced from one sample in a study of OX40 agonist ivuxolimab in advanced cancers. The repertoire was sequenced with immunoSEQ multiplex PCR; TCRdb's copy has only in-frame clones and lacks some. Counted here are 45,000 to 55,000 clones, 80% to 90% occurring once; the ten biggest clones make up approximately 1.7%. Sequenced material: CD4+ or CD8+ T cells sorted from blood, taken in a trial of the OX40 agonist ivuxolimab. Receptor source: an adult with an advanced solid tumor such as melanoma, head and neck, liver or kidney cancer.

V gene TRBV7-2 combines with J gene TRBJ2-1; 8 bases map to TRBD1. There are 15 residues in the CDR3. Germline V gene lookup returns CDR1 SGHTA and CDR2 FQGNSA. V shed 7 bases, J shed 4 bases, and the junction held 9 bases outside the gene matches. Here the CDR3 reads CASIPWTGLYNEQFF. The CDR3 DNA follows: TGTGCCAGCATCCCCTGGACAGGGCTATACAATGAGCAGTTCTTC.

The chain is built from TRBV11-2 and TRBJ2-2; D is perhaps TRBD2 (5 bases). The CDR3 length is 15 residues. Germline assignment: CDR1 SGHAT and CDR2 FQNNGV. Trimming took off 1 base at V and 0 bases at J, with 6 bases between the two ends. The CDR3 here is CASSLGAANTGELFF. CDR3 DNA sequence: TGTGCCAGCAGCTTAGGAGCGGCGAACACCGGGGAGCTGTTTTTT.

The rearrangement joins TRBV5-1 to TRBJ2-5; D ambiguous. Germline-derived CDR1 and CDR2 are SGHRS and YFSETQ. The CDR3 is made up of 14 amino acids. Trimming took 0 bases from V and 1 from J, leaving 7 bases between them. The CDR3 region is CASSLAAAQETQYF. CDR3 nucleotide sequence: TGCGCCAGCAGCTTGGCCGCGGCCCAAGAGACCCAGTACTTC.

This clone was seen a handful of times. The rearrangement uses TRBV28 and TRBJ2-5; D possibly corresponds to TRBD2 (5 bases). CDR3 length: 14 residues. Per the germline V gene, CDR1 is MDHEN and CDR2 is SYDVKM. Trimming left V 8 bases short and J 5 bases short, with 18 bases between. Here the CDR3 reads CASRAAASSETQYF. The CDR3 nucleotides are TGTGCCAGCCGTGCTGCGGCTAGCTCGGAGACCCAGTACTTC.

CDR3 in amino acids: CASSLARTITHEQFF. For the CDR3, the DNA is TGTGCCAGCAGCTTAGCACGAACCATTACCCATGAGCAGTTCTTC. The V gene is TRBV7-2, the J gene TRBJ2-1; D is unresolved. The CDR3 contains 15 residues. The V gene lost 0 bases and the J gene lost 8 bases, with 14 bases spanning the gap. CDR1 is SGHTA, CDR2 FQGNSA, per germline.

This clone was found once. The CDR3, as DNA: TGTGCCAGCAGTTACGGGGTTGCTAATGAAAAACTGTTTTTT. This codes for CASSYGVANEKLFF. The rearrangement uses TRBV6-6 and TRBJ1-4; no clear D gene. In germline, CDR1 is MNHNY, CDR2 SVGAGI (reference sequence). Trimming removed 2 bases at V and 3 bases at J, with 7 bases between. This CDR3 is 14 amino acids long.

Regarding this clone: One junction end disagrees with the germline gene, perhaps due to a read error. This chain links TRBV5-4 with TRBJ2-5; 8 bases fit TRBD1. The CDR3 is 15 amino acids. Per germline, CDR1 SGHNT and CDR2 YYREEE (reference sequence). CDR3 region: CTSSSGTGNQETQYF. CDR3 nucleotide sequence: TGTACCAGCAGTTCCGGGACAGGCAACCAAGAGACCCAGTACTTC.

The rearrangement uses TRBV2 and TRBJ2-5; 9 nucleotides line up with TRBD2. This CDR3 contains 17 residues. The J segment lost 4 bases and the V segment lost 4 bases, leaving 13 bases of the junction unmatched. Germline assignment: CDR1 SNHLY and CDR2 FYNNEI. The CDR3 is CASSVSTSGEVGETQYF. In DNA form, the CDR3 reads TGTGCCAGCAGTGTTTCGACTAGCGGAGAGGTTGGAGAGACCCAGTACTTC.

The chain recombines TRBV6-1 with TRBJ1-5; D is perhaps TRBD1 (6 bases). Per germline, CDR1 MNHNS and CDR2 SASEGT. V was pared by 0 bases and J by 3 bases, with 15 bases between. CDR3 length equals 17 residues. The DNA for the CDR3 is TGTGCCAGCAGTGAAGCTGGACAGTTCTTTCTCAATCAGCCCCAGCATTTT. Amino acid sequence: CASSEAGQFFLNQPQHF.

The V gene is TRBV10-3, the J gene TRBJ1-2, with D unresolved. The CDR3 has 13 amino acids. V lost 4 bases to trimming and J lost 5 bases, with 11 bases between them. Germline values: CDR1 ENHRY, CDR2 SYGVKD. The CDR3 reads CAISAGKDYGYTF. CDR3 sequence (DNA): TGTGCCATCAGTGCCGGGAAAGATTATGGCTACACCTTC.

This chain connects TRBV5-6 to TRBJ2-7; 10 bases match TRBD2. The germline gives CDR1 SGHDT, CDR2 YYEEEE. After removal of 4 bases from V and 1 base from J, the junction contained 8 bases not matched to a gene. This CDR3 is 16 amino acids long. The CDR3, as DNA: TGTGCCAGCAGCGAGCCCCGACTAGCGGGTTCCTACGAGCAGTACTTC. This translates into CASSEPRLAGSYEQYF.

The rearrangement uses TRBV18 and TRBJ1-1, with 8 positions matching TRBD1. The germline gives CDR1 KGHSH, CDR2 LQKENI. The CDR3 runs to 14 residues. The trim removed 2 bases at V and 5 bases at J, leaving 4 bases unmatched. CDR3 amino acids: CASSPDRGETEAFF. The CDR3 DNA reads TGTGCCAGCTCACCAGACAGGGGTGAGACTGAAGCTTTCTTT.

The chain joins TRBV7-9 to TRBJ1-1; D gene ambiguous. The CDR3 length is 12 residues. Germline-derived CDR1 and CDR2 are SEHNR and FQNEAQ (reference sequence). V dropped 2 bases and J dropped 2 bases, with 3 bases sitting between them. The CDR3 coding sequence is TGTGCCAGCAGCTTATCTAACACTGAAGCTTTCTTT. It translates to CASSLSNTEAFF.

The genes are TRBV6-5 and TRBJ2-1; 7 nucleotides line up with TRBD2. Germline trimming cut 8 bases from V and 7 bases from J; bases unmatched to any gene: 11. Germline CDR1 is MNHEY and CDR2 is SVGAGI. The CDR3 covers 14 residues. In nucleotides, the CDR3 is TGTGCCAGCCGGAGGGAGGGCCGCAGGAATGAGCAGTTCTTC. Its protein product is CASRREGRRNEQFF.

The genes are TRBV19 and TRBJ2-3; tentative D call: TRBD2 (6 bases). Germline-derived CDR1 and CDR2 are LNHDA and SQIVND (reference sequence). The CDR3 totals 14 residues. The V gene lost 10 bases and the J gene lost 4 bases, with 18 bases spanning the gap. CDR3 coding DNA: TGTGCCACCGGAGGGGTTAGTAGCTCAGATACGCAGTATTTT. It is translated as CATGGVSSSDTQYF.

The genes are TRBV21-1 and TRBJ2-7; TRBD1 is the table's D call and was not checked against the DNA. TRBV21-1 is a pseudogene locus. This CDR3 contains 15 residues. The CDR3 DNA follows: TGTGCCAGCATCGACGACAGATCGAGCTCCTACGAGCAGTACTTC. The encoded protein is CASIDDRSSSYEQYF.

J is TRBJ2-7 and V is TRBV27, with 7 positions matching TRBD2. This CDR3 is 17 amino acids long. The V gene end was trimmed by 3 bases and the J gene end by 4 bases; junction bases not matched to a gene: 15. The germline gives CDR1 MNHEY, CDR2 SMNVEV (reference sequence). The CDR3 nucleotides read TGTGCCAGCAGTTTGGTCAGCGGGAATTCGGTTGGGTACGAGCAGTACTTC. This gives the protein CASSLVSGNSVGYEQYF.

This clone was seen only once. This rearrangement joins TRBV5-1 to TRBJ2-3; TRBD2 aligns across 10 bases. V shed 0 bases, J shed 1 base, and the junction held 5 bases outside the gene matches. The CDR3 loop spans 17 amino acids. The germline gives CDR1 SGHRS, CDR2 YFSETQ. Here the CDR3 DNA reads TGCGCCAGCAGCTTGGATTCAGCGGGAGGGCGCACAGATACGCAGTATTTT. Translating gives CASSLDSAGGRTDTQYF.

This clone was recorded a few times. The V gene is TRBV13, the J gene TRBJ2-4, with 7 positions matching TRBD1. J was trimmed by 8 bases and V by 2 bases; bases with no gene match: 18. CDR3 length: 18 residues. In germline, CDR1 is PRHDT, CDR2 FYEKMQ (reference sequence). DNA for the CDR3: TGTGCCAGCAGCTTACAGCGCGACAGGGTCTTTAATGTCGACATTCAGTACTTC. Translation gives CASSLQRDRVFNVDIQYF.

This rearrangement joins TRBV5-1 to TRBJ2-7, with 7 bases matching TRBD2. Germline CDR1 and CDR2: SGHRS and YFSETQ. The CDR3 length is 15 residues. The V gene end was trimmed by 1 base and the J gene end by 2 bases; junction bases not matched to a gene: 6. The CDR3, as DNA: TGCGCCAGCAGCTTGTTGGCGGGAGAGGCCTACGAGCAGTACTTC. It is translated as CASSLLAGEAYEQYF.

CDR3 protein: CASSEAGEQYF. CDR3 coding DNA: TGTGCCAGCAGTGAGGCTGGAGAGCAGTACTTC. The rearrangement uses TRBV6-1 and TRBJ2-7; D is uncertain. Germline assignment: CDR1 MNHNS and CDR2 SASEGT. V was cut by 3 bases and J by 7 bases, with 7 bases left in between. CDR3 size: 11 residues.

The V gene is TRBV27, the J gene TRBJ2-7; D uncertain. Germline CDR1 reads MNHEY; CDR2 reads SMNVEV (reference sequence). The CDR3 consists of 15 residues. The V gene lost 6 bases and the J gene lost 3 bases, with 18 bases spanning the gap. CDR3: CASRLAGSSIYEQYF. CDR3 nucleotide sequence: TGTGCCAGCAGGCTCGCAGGATCTTCCATCTACGAGCAGTACTTC.

The rearrangement joins TRBV28 to TRBJ2-1, with unresolved D. The germline V and J ends were trimmed by 6 bases and 8 bases, with 17 bases remaining between them. CDR1 MDHEN and CDR2 SYDVKM come from the germline V gene. The CDR3 sequence is 14 residues long. The CDR3 sequence: CASSPIVPFDEQFF. The CDR3 bases are TGTGCCAGCAGCCCAATAGTGCCCTTCGATGAGCAGTTCTTC. Full variable domain (rest looked up from reference TRBV28 and TRBJ2-1): DVKVTQSSRYLVKRTGEKVFLECVQDMDHENMFWYRQDPGLGLRLIYFSYDVKMKEKGDIPEGYSVSREKKERFSLILESASTNQTSMYLCASSPIVPFDEQFFGPGTRLTVL.

V is TRBV7-2 and J is TRBJ1-1; TRBD1 is a possible D gene (5 bases). Germline CDR1 SGHTA, CDR2 FQGNSA. Trimming took 3 bases from V and 8 from J, leaving 13 bases between them. The CDR3 is made up of 13 amino acids. CDR3 sequence reads: CASSFGPRAEAFF. The CDR3 nucleotides read TGTGCCAGCAGCTTCGGGCCCAGGGCAGAAGCTTTCTTT.

J is TRBJ2-7 and V is TRBV5-6; no clear D. This CDR3 is 13 amino acids long. Per the germline V gene, CDR1 is SGHDT and CDR2 is YYEEEE. V lost 0 bases, J lost 3 bases, and 7 bases lay in between. In nucleotides, the CDR3 is TGTGCCAGCAGCTTGGTAGCAGTCTACGAGCAGTACTTC. It is translated as CASSLVAVYEQYF.

The chain has TRBV19 and TRBJ1-2, with 10 bases aligning to TRBD1. Germline V gives CDR1 LNHDA, CDR2 SQIVND (reference sequence). V dropped 7 bases and J dropped 6; count of bases not matched to a gene: 11. The CDR3 sequence is 15 residues long. CDR3 loop: CASTIGQGERNGYTF. CDR3 DNA: TGTGCCAGTACCATTGGACAGGGGGAAAGGAATGGCTACACCTTC.

The chain recombines TRBV5-4 with TRBJ2-5; 13 bases fit TRBD2. This CDR3 has 16 residues. V dropped 5 bases and J dropped 6; count of bases not matched to a gene: 10. CDR1 is SGHNT, CDR2 YYREEE, per germline (reference sequence). The CDR3 spells CASRPGTSGMSKTQYF. CDR3 DNA: TGTGCCAGCAGGCCCGGGACTAGCGGGATGTCGAAGACCCAGTACTTC.

This chain connects TRBV28 to TRBJ2-7, with D uncertain. V was cut by 5 bases and J by 2 bases, with 4 bases left in between. CDR3 length: 11 residues. Germline assignment: CDR1 MDHEN and CDR2 SYDVKM. The CDR3 protein is CASSQAYEQYF. Written as DNA, the CDR3 is TGTGCCAGCAGTCAGGCCTACGAGCAGTACTTC. Full variable domain (outside the CDR3, taken from reference TRBV28 and TRBJ2-7): DVKVTQSSRYLVKRTGEKVFLECVQDMDHENMFWYRQDPGLGLRLIYFSYDVKMKEKGDIPEGYSVSREKKERFSLILESASTNQTSMYLCASSQAYEQYFGPGTRLTVT.

The chain couples TRBV18 to TRBJ2-6, with no clear D. V gave up 2 bases and J gave up 0 bases, with 8 bases separating them. The CDR3 contains 16 residues. Germline V CDR1 and CDR2: KGHSH, LQKENI. In DNA form, the CDR3 reads TGTGCCAGCTCACCAGGGTCCGTCTCTGGGGCCAACGTCCTGACTTTC. Protein product: CASSPGSVSGANVLTF. The full variable domain, rest sourced from reference TRBV18 and TRBJ2-6, is NAGVMQNPRHLVRRRGQEARLRCSPMKGHSHVYWYRQLPEEGLKFMVYLQKENIIDESGMPKERFSAEFPKEGPSILRIQQVVRGDSAAYFCASSPGSVSGANVLTFGAGSRLTVL.

A word on this clone: Relative to the germline gene, one junction end is altered; a read error may explain this. In the same sample, other DNA sequences code for this CDR3. The chain couples TRBV30 to TRBJ1-2; D perhaps matches TRBD1 (6 bases). The CDR3 runs to 12 residues. Germline V gene data show CDR1 as GTSNPN and CDR2 as SVGIG (reference sequence). The CDR3 coding sequence is TGTGCCTGGAGTGTACAGGGATATGGCTACACTTTC. It codes for CAWSVQGYGYTF.

This chain joins TRBV10-3 and TRBJ2-2, with 7 bases lining up with TRBD2. The CDR3 sequence is 16 residues long. The junction had 11 bases not matched to a gene; V was cut back by 6 bases and J by 4 bases. In germline, CDR1 is ENHRY, CDR2 SYGVKD. The CDR3 protein is CAISPGRGRSTGELFF. The CDR3 DNA follows: TGTGCCATCAGCCCGGGGAGGGGCCGGTCCACCGGGGAGCTGTTTTTT.

This chain joins TRBV9 and TRBJ2-1; D is undetermined. CDR3 length equals 13 residues. The germline V and J ends were trimmed by 0 bases and 8 bases, with 9 bases remaining between them. Germline lookup yields CDR1 SGDLS and CDR2 YYNGEE. CDR3 nucleotides: TGTGCCAGCAGCGTAGATCTGTTGGATGAGCAGTTCTTC. Translated: CASSVDLLDEQFF.